The sequence of this T cell receptor beta chain was determined in a study of technical replicates of blood from several donors. Assay used: immunoSEQ multiplex PCR; TCRdb lists only in-frame clones, some missing. The repertoire holds around 72,000 clones, with roughly 93% as singletons. The CDR3 is 15 residues long. V shed 0 bases, J shed 4 bases, and the junction held 6 bases outside the gene matches. Per the germline V gene, CDR1 is SGDLS and CDR2 is YYNGEE. The sequenced material came from T cells isolated from PBMCs. The sequence was collected from a human donor in good health. The chain recombines TRBV9 with TRBJ2-5; 7 positions agree with TRBD1. CDR3 nucleotide sequence: TGTGCCAGCAGCGTAGGAGGGGGCAGGTTAGAGACCCAGTACTTC. It yields the protein CASSVGGGRLETQYF.